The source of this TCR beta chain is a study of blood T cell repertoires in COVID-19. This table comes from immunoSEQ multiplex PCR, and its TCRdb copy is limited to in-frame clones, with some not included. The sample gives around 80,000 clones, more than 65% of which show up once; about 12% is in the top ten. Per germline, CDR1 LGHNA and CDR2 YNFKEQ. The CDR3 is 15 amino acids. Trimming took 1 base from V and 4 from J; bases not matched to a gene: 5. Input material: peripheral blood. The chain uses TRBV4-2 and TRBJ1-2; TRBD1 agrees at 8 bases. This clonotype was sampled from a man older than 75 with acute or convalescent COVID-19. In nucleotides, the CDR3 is TGTGCCAGCAGCCAAGGACAGGGGCCATCCTATGGCTACACCTTC. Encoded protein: CASSQGQGPSYGYTF.